One TCR beta chain is described in this entry. This clone's antigen is unknown. Base qualities are not at hand, and no much larger clone is one base apart. The sample comes from a study of OX40 agonist ivuxolimab in advanced cancers. For the study in its entirety: Ivuxolimab was a fully human IgG2 agonistic monoclonal antibody targeting the costimulatory receptor OX40 (CD134). Peripheral TCRbeta sequencing was intended to test whether TCR sequence diversity was altered and clonal T-cell expansion was caused by ivuxolimab. The paper describes the monotherapy dose-escalation part (N = 52 patients) of the phase I trial of ivuxolimab. Intravenous ivuxolimab was administered to patients every 2 weeks at six dose levels: 0.01, 0.1, 0.3, 1.5, 3 and 10 mg/kg. Prior anti-PD-1, anti-PD-L1 or anti-CTLA-4 therapy was permitted, and roughly two fifths of dose-escalation patients had received checkpoint inhibitors. The dose-escalation cohort was about 87% male with a mean age of about 60 years, ranging from about 23 to 85. Of the approximately 54 dose-escalation patients, hepatocellular carcinoma was present in about 20, melanoma in around 15, renal cell carcinoma in 9 and head and neck cancer in 9. Partial responses were achieved by three dose-escalation patients, of whom one had hepatocellular carcinoma and two had cutaneous melanoma.

The trial excluded patients who had a history of autoimmune disease or who were on systemic immunosuppression. Peripheral blood for TCR sequencing was collected from all dose cohorts at baseline, on cycle 4 day 1, and on cycle 7 day 1. Samples came from an open-label, multicenter, first-in-human phase I dose-escalation trial of ivuxolimab. Adults with locally advanced or metastatic head and neck squamous cell, hepatocellular, melanoma or renal cell carcinoma were enrolled in the trial. Before TCR sequencing, CD4+ and CD8+ T cells were separately sorted from peripheral blood. General study outcomes and caveats: Antigen specificity was not determined for the clonally expanded peripheral T cells. On average, CD8+ T cells showed more expanded clones than CD4+ T cells after ivuxolimab. Low levels of normalized T-cell clonal expansion were also seen in some patients who did not respond. At doses of 0.1 to 3.0 mg/kg, clonal expansion of both CD4+ and CD8+ T cells in blood was seen between baseline and week 6. In the 0.1-3.0 mg/kg groups, partial responders were among the patients with the lowest normalized peripheral clonal expansion, particularly in CD8+ T cells.

From the cysteine up to the phenylalanine, the CDR3 has a length of 15 residues. Here the CDR3 DNA is all that survives: 45 bases in frame from base 1. V drops 0 bases and J drops 5 bases, leaving 14 bases in between. CDR1 and CDR2 are drawn from the germline V gene: SGDLS, YYNGEE. For sequencing of the TCRbeta CDR3 region, genomic DNA was extracted from the sorted cells. TCRbeta CDR3 regions were sequenced using the immunoSEQ Assay. Imported from immuneACCESS, the table was reduced by TCRdb to in-frame sequences with V and J called. These copies leave out some clones; in studies compared against another copy, an unresolved V gene accounts for under half, and the cause of the remainder is not known. The sample contains roughly 60,000 clones, approximately 86% of them found a single time. The ten top clones hold 3.7% of the sample.

This specimen consisted of CD4+ or CD8+ T cells sorted from blood, obtained in a trial of the OX40 agonist ivuxolimab. This sequence uses TRBV9 and TRBJ2-5, with TRBD2 perhaps the D gene, on 6 matching bases. This clonotype was sampled from an adult with an advanced solid tumor such as melanoma, head and neck, liver or kidney cancer. The DNA reads as follows: TGTGCCAGCAGCGTAGTCGGGACGGGAGAGGAGACCCAGTACTTC. This encodes CASSVVGTGEETQYF.